Listed here are 15 T cell receptor beta chains from one sample, sequenced in a study of OX40 agonist ivuxolimab in advanced cancers. Here immunoSEQ multiplex PCR was the method, and the copy in TCRdb shows in-frame clones only, minus some. Found here are approximately 60,000 clones, more than 80% of them singletons; the top ten hold approximately 14%. Here the sequenced sample was CD4+ or CD8+ T cells sorted from blood, taken in a trial of the OX40 agonist ivuxolimab. Source of these receptors: an adult with an advanced solid tumor such as melanoma, head and neck, liver or kidney cancer.

The gene calls are TRBV29-1 and TRBJ2-6, with D tentatively TRBD1 or TRBD2 (5 bases each). CDR1 SQVTM and CDR2 ANQGSEA come from the germline V gene. V was trimmed by 3 bases and J by 2 bases, leaving 11 bases between them. The CDR3 spans 15 residues. The CDR3 DNA reads TGCAGCGTTGAGGTTTTGGGGGCTGGGGCCAACGTCCTGACTTTC. The encoded protein is CSVEVLGAGANVLTF. The variable domain in full, completed from reference TRBV29-1 and TRBJ2-6, reads SAVISQKPSRDICQRGTSLTIQCQVDSQVTMMFWYRQQPGQSLTLIATANQGSEATYESGFVIDKFPISRPNLTFSTLTVSNMSPEDSSIYLCSVEVLGAGANVLTFGAGSRLTVL.

The chain links TRBV5-6 to TRBJ1-1; D is unresolved. Between the trimmed V and J ends, which lost 0 bases and 4 bases, there was a span of 16 bases. In germline, CDR1 is SGHDT, CDR2 YYEEEE. The length of the CDR3 is 16 residues. The CDR3: CASSLAVAEWSTEAFF. Here the CDR3 DNA reads TGTGCCAGCAGCTTGGCGGTGGCCGAATGGAGCACTGAAGCTTTCTTT.

The chain recombines TRBV2 with TRBJ2-1, with unresolved D. Germline CDR1 reads SNHLY; CDR2 reads FYNNEI. This CDR3 contains 18 residues. With 3 bases removed from V and 0 bases from J, the gap between germline ends came to 18 bases. The CDR3 nucleotides are TGTGCCAGCAGTGAGGGGTGGGCGGATGTCAGCTCCTACAATGAGCAGTTCTTC. This codes for CASSEGWADVSSYNEQFF.

This chain connects TRBV7-8 to TRBJ2-1; D unresolved. Trimming left V 6 bases short and J 9 bases short, with 9 bases between. The germline V gene has CDR1 SGHVS and CDR2 FQNEAQ. The CDR3 length is 11 residues. The CDR3 DNA sequence: TGTGCCAGCAGGCATACTGCTGAGCAGTTCTTC. Its protein is CASRHTAEQFF.

The rearrangement links TRBV28 to TRBJ2-6; D is uncertain. The CDR3 loop spans 16 amino acids. Germline CDR1 is MDHEN and CDR2 is SYDVKM. Trimming shortened V by 3 bases and J by 0 bases, and 9 bases separated the two germline ends. This chain's CDR3 is CASSFFWGSGANVLTF. Here the CDR3 DNA reads TGTGCCAGCAGTTTTTTTTGGGGCTCTGGGGCCAACGTCCTGACTTTC.

This chain uses TRBV5-6 with TRBJ2-7; D is possibly TRBD1 (5 bases). Germline CDR1 and CDR2: SGHDT and YYEEEE. With 0 bases removed from V and 2 bases from J, the gap between germline ends came to 9 bases. This CDR3 region has 14 residues. The CDR3 spells CASSLGTTTYEQYF. The CDR3 bases are TGTGCCAGCAGCTTGGGGACAACAACCTACGAGCAGTACTTC.

J is TRBJ2-5 and V is TRBV5-1, with TRBD2 matching over 11 bases. CDR3 length: 17 amino acids. Germline CDR1 is SGHRS and CDR2 is YFSETQ. With 4 bases clipped from V and 4 bases from J, the junction kept 12 bases outside the gene matches. In DNA, the CDR3 is TGCGCCAGCAGCATATATAGCGGGGGGGCCCCCTCAGAGACCCAGTACTTC. It specifies CASSIYSGGAPSETQYF. The full variable domain, in which reference TRBV5-1 and TRBJ2-5 provide the parts outside the CDR3, is KAGVTQTPRYLIKTRGQQVTLSCSPISGHRSVSWYQQTPGQGLQFLFEYFSETQRNKGNFPGRFSGRQFSNSRSEMNVSTLELGDSALYLCASSIYSGGAPSETQYFGPGTRLLVL.

The chain recombines TRBV10-1 with TRBJ2-5; D unresolved. Germline CDR1 is WNHNN and CDR2 is SYGVQD (reference sequence). This CDR3 comprises 13 residues. V was trimmed by 2 bases and J by 2 bases, leaving 6 bases between them. The CDR3 sequence is CASSERIQETQYF. CDR3 bases: TGCGCCAGCAGTGAGAGGATACAAGAGACCCAGTACTTC.

This clone has a single count. V and J are TRBV7-9 and TRBJ1-4, with TRBD1 identical over 9 bases. J was trimmed by 7 bases and V by 5 bases; bases with no gene match: 11. The CDR3 runs 16 residues. Per germline, CDR1 SEHNR and CDR2 FQNEAQ (reference sequence). In nucleotides, the CDR3 is TGTGCCAGCAGCGCTGTCCCGGGACAGGGAAGTGAAAAACTGTTTTTT. This gives the protein CASSAVPGQGSEKLFF.

The V and J genes are TRBV7-6 and TRBJ2-5; TRBD1 is a possible D gene (5 bases). Germline V CDR1 and CDR2: SGHVS, FNYEAQ. The V gene lost 0 bases and the J gene lost 4 bases, with 15 bases spanning the gap. The CDR3 extends over 16 amino acids. The CDR3, as DNA: TGTGCCAGCAGCTTAGCGTTGAGACAGAGAGGAGAGACCCAGTACTTC. It translates to CASSLALRQRGETQYF.

The chain is built from TRBV10-3 and TRBJ2-5; D uncertain. The CDR3 spans 14 residues. The V end lost 4 bases, the J end lost 1 base, and 10 bases lay between the germline ends. Germline V gives CDR1 ENHRY, CDR2 SYGVKD. The CDR3 DNA follows: TGTGCCATCAGTGCGTTCGTTGCCCAAGAGACCCAGTACTTC. It yields the protein CAISAFVAQETQYF.

The CDR3 nucleotides are TGTGCCCCTACGACGCAGGAGGGAGAAAAACTGTTTTTT. Encoded protein: CAPTTQEGEKLFF. The V gene is TRBV5-3, the J gene TRBJ1-4; D remains unclear. TRBV5-3 is classed as an ORF, of uncertain function. This CDR3 region has 13 residues. V was cut by 10 bases and J by 8 bases, with 18 bases left in between.

CDR3 residues: CASSLEPGLLNIQYF. The CDR3 DNA is TGCGCCAGCAGCTTGGAACCGGGACTGCTAAACATTCAGTACTTC. V usage is TRBV5-1 and J usage is TRBJ2-4; perhaps TRBD2 as D (6 bases). The V gene lost 0 bases and the J gene lost 6 bases, with 13 bases spanning the gap. CDR3 length equals 15 residues. CDR1 and CDR2 from the germline V gene are SGHRS and YFSETQ.

The chain employs TRBV6-1 and TRBJ1-2; perhaps TRBD1 as D (5 bases). From germline, CDR1 is MNHNS and CDR2 SASEGT. The CDR3 length is 15 residues. V was pared by 1 base and J by 5 bases, with 14 bases between. In nucleotides, the CDR3 is TGTGCCAGCAGTGAAGAACCCAGGGATAGGTATGGCTACACCTTC. It specifies CASSEEPRDRYGYTF.

This chain joins TRBV27 and TRBJ2-2; no clear D gene. Germline CDR1 reads MNHEY; CDR2 reads SMNVEV (reference sequence). V was pared by 5 bases and J by 6 bases, with 10 bases between. The CDR3 totals 13 residues. CDR3 coding DNA: TGTGCCAGCAGTCTAGGAGTCCCCGGGGAGCTGTTTTTT. It translates to CASSLGVPGELFF.